The rows below give T cell receptor beta chains drawn from one sample of a study of cytomegalovirus exposure and HLA in healthy donors. The protocol was immunoSEQ multiplex PCR, while the TCRdb copy is restricted to in-frame clones and leaves out a portion. The table includes fewer than 150,000 clones, around 80% detected once. Sequencing was done on a sample of PBMCs. Source of these receptors: a man aged 25 to 45 in good health and CMV-seropositive. CDR3s include the opening cysteine and the closing phenylalanine or tryptophan. D genes are given only for firm matches. Some rows have no size entry. The others give once, few or many, or a class for an expanded clone.

v_call,j_call,d_call,clone_size,cdr3_aa,cdr3_nt
TRBV6-1,TRBJ1-1,TRBD1,.,CASGQGSTEAFF,TGTGCCAGCGGACAGGGTAGCACTGAAGCTTTCTTT
TRBV27,TRBJ1-5,.,.,CASSLGRDQPQHF,TGTGCCAGCAGCCTTGGGAGGGATCAGCCCCAGCATTTT
TRBV30,TRBJ2-1,TRBD2,.,CALKTSGRTNEQFF,TGTGCCTTAAAAACTAGCGGGAGGACCAATGAGCAGTTCTTC
TRBV29-1,TRBJ1-1,TRBD1,.,CSVGGDRAAFF,TGCAGCGTTGGGGGCGACAGGGCAGCTTTCTTT
TRBV6-4,TRBJ1-1,TRBD1,.,CASSKTGGLRGTEAFF,TGTGCCAGCAGTAAGACAGGGGGCCTCCGGGGCACTGAAGCTTTCTTT
TRBV5-1,TRBJ2-1,TRBD2,.,CASSLAGGQKEQFF,TGCGCCAGCAGTCTAGCGGGAGGCCAGAAGGAGCAGTTCTTC
TRBV7-8,TRBJ1-2,TRBD1,once,CASSSGTAYGYTF,TGTGCCAGCAGTTCCGGGACAGCCTATGGCTACACCTTC
TRBV7-2,TRBJ2-3,TRBD2,once,CASSLAVASGGDTQYF,TGTGCCAGCAGTCTAGCAGTGGCTAGCGGGGGAGATACGCAGTATTTT
TRBV7-2,TRBJ1-5,TRBD1,.,CASSKPGQGAGSMGQPQHF,TGTGCCAGCAGCAAACCGGGACAGGGGGCGGGATCAATGGGTCAGCCCCAGCATTTT
TRBV5-4,TRBJ1-1,.,few,CASSLSARVKNTEAFF,TGTGCCAGCAGCTTATCAGCCAGGGTGAAGAACACTGAAGCTTTCTTT
TRBV7-9,TRBJ1-3,.,.,CASSLRSGGEGNTIYF,TGTGCCAGCAGCTTACGTTCCGGGGGAGAAGGAAACACCATATATTTT
TRBV19,TRBJ1-2,.,.,CASSPTAPLAIGYTF,TGTGCCAGTTCCCCGACAGCCCCGTTAGCTATCGGCTACACCTTC
TRBV6-1,TRBJ2-7,TRBD1,.,CASVRDSRYEQYF,TGTGCCAGTGTCCGGGACAGTAGGTACGAGCAGTACTTC
TRBV7-2,TRBJ2-7,TRBD1,.,CASSRGTGSSYEQYF,TGTGCCAGCAGCCGAGGGACAGGCAGCTCCTACGAGCAGTACTTC
TRBV7-9,TRBJ2-6,.,.,CASSTRGHRPSGANVLTF,TGTGCCAGCAGCACCCGCGGACACCGCCCATCTGGGGCCAACGTCCTGACTTTC
TRBV30,TRBJ2-1,TRBD1,.,CAWSVEGGPYNEQFF,TGTGCCTGGAGTGTTGAAGGGGGCCCCTACAATGAGCAGTTCTTC
TRBV7-2,TRBJ2-1,TRBD2,.,CASSLEGLASYNEQFF,TGTGCCAGCAGCTTAGAGGGACTAGCGTCCTACAATGAGCAGTTCTTC
TRBV6-6,TRBJ1-2,.,.,CASSYPDRHGYTF,TGTGCCAGCAGTTACCCGGACAGACATGGCTACACCTTC
TRBV5-4,TRBJ2-7,.,.,CASSSRYEQYF,TGTGCCAGCAGCTCCCGCTACGAGCAGTACTTC
TRBV7-9,TRBJ2-1,.,.,CASSLGVGENEQFF,TGTGCCAGCAGCTTAGGGGTCGGGGAGAATGAGCAGTTCTTC
TRBV15,TRBJ1-4,.,.,CATSREYSGNEKLFF,TGTGCCACCAGCAGAGAGTATTCGGGAAATGAAAAACTGTTTTTT
TRBV7-3,TRBJ2-7,TRBD2,.,CASSLNSGTYEQYF,TGTGCCAGCAGCCTAAATAGCGGGACCTACGAGCAGTACTTC
TRBV5-1,TRBJ2-7,.,.,CASSPALSGYGEQYF,TGCGCCAGCAGCCCCGCGTTGTCAGGATACGGCGAGCAGTACTTC
TRBV15,TRBJ1-5,.,.,CATRLGHSNQPQHF,TGTGCCACCAGACTCGGACATAGCAATCAGCCCCAGCATTTT